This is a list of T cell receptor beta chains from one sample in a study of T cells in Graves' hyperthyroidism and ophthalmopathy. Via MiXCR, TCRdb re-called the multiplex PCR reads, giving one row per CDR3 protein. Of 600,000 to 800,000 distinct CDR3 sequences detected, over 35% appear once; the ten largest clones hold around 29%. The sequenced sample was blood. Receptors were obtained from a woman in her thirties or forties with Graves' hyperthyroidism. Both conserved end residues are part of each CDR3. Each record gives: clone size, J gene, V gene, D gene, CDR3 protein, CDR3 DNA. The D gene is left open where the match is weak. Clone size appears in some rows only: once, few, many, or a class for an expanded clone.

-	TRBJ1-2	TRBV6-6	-	CASRPPGLYGFTF	TGTGCCAGCAGGCCTCCAGGGTTGTACGGCTTCACCTTC
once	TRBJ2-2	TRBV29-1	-	CSAGPSGGELFF	TGCAGCGCGGGACCATCCGGCGGGGAGCTGTTTTTT
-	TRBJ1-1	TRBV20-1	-	CSASQDSNTEAFF	TGCAGTGCTAGTCAGGATTCGAACACTGAAGCTTTCTTT
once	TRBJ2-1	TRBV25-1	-	CASGTRHEQFF	TGTGCCAGCGGGACAAGGCATGAGCAGTTCTTC
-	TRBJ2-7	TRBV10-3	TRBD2	CAISDPTSGDVYEQYF	TGTGCCATCAGTGACCCGACTAGCGGGGATGTTTACGAGCAGTACTTC
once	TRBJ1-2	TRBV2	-	CASSTLGGGYGYTF	TGTGCCAGCAGTACCCTCGGGGGCGGGTATGGCTACACCTTC
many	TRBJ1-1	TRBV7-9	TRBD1	CASSSDRGTEAFF	TGTGCCAGCAGCTCCGACAGGGGCACTGAAGCTTTCTTT
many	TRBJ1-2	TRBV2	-	CASSETAGDYGYTF	TGTGCCAGCAGTGAAACGGCCGGAGACTATGGCTACACCTTC
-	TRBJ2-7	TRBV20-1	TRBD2	CSVSGLAGDEQYF	TGCAGTGTCTCGGGACTAGCGGGAGACGAGCAGTACTTC
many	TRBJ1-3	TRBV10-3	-	CAIRPGVSGNTIYF	TGTGCCATCCGCCCGGGGGTCTCTGGAAACACCATATATTTT
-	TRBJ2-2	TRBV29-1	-	CSVEGMSTGELFF	TGCAGCGTTGAGGGGATGAGCACCGGGGAGCTGTTTTTT
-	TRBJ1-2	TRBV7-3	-	CASSASGGGTNYGYTF	TGTGCCAGCAGCGCCTCCGGCGGAGGGACTAACTATGGCTACACCTTC
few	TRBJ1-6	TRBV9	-	CASSSTFGGARSPLHF	TGTGCCAGCAGCTCTACCTTCGGGGGCGCGAGATCACCCCTCCACTTT
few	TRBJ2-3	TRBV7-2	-	CASSSTSSWTDTQYF	TGTGCCAGCAGCTCGACTAGTTCTTGGACAGATACGCAGTATTTT
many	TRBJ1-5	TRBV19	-	CASGWGGQDPQHF	TGTGCCAGTGGTTGGGGGGGTCAGGATCCCCAGCATTTT
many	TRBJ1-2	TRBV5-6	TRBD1	CASSLMTGMDGYTF	TGTGCCAGCAGCTTGATGACAGGGATGGATGGCTACACCTTC
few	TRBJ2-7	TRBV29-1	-	CSVDAGSLNEQYF	TGCAGCGTTGACGCGGGGAGCTTAAACGAGCAGTACTTC
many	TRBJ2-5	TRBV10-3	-	CAISGGEEGETQYF	TGTGCCATCAGTGGCGGGGAGGAAGGAGAGACCCAGTACTTC
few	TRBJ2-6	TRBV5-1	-	CASSLVGSRANVLTF	TGCGCCAGCAGCTTGGTTGGCAGCCGGGCCAACGTCCTGACTTTC
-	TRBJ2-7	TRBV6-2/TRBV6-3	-	CASSSDYPGEQYF	TGTGCCAGCAGCTCCGACTACCCGGGAGAGCAGTACTTC
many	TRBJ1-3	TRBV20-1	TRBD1	CSATGTDGNTIYF	TGCAGTGCTACCGGGACAGACGGAAACACCATATATTTT
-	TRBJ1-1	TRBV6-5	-	CASSYDSSERGREAFF	TGTGCCAGCAGTTACGACTCATCGGAGAGGGGACGGGAAGCTTTCTTT
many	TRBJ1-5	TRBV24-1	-	CAAGSAGIQPQHF	TGTGCCGCTGGATCGGCAGGGATCCAGCCCCAGCATTTT
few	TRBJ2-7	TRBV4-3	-	CASSQGASEQYF	TGCGCCAGCAGCCAGGGGGCGAGCGAGCAGTACTTC
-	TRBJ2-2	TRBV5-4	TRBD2	CASSSLAGGSGELFF	TGTGCCAGCAGTTCCTTAGCGGGAGGCTCGGGGGAGCTGTTTTTT
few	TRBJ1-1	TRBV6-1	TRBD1	CASSHLPQGANTEAFF	TGTGCCAGCAGCCACCTTCCACAGGGGGCGAACACTGAAGCTTTCTTT
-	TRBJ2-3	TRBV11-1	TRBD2	CASSGGLAGGPQISKQYF	TGTGCCAGCAGCGGGGGACTAGCGGGAGGGCCGCAAATAAGCAAGCAGTATTTT
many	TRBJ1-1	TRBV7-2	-	CASSSRMNTEAFF	TGTGCCAGCAGCTCCCGGATGAACACTGAAGCTTTCTTT
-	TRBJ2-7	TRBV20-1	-	CSARRGGSVYEQYF	TGCAGTGCTAGAAGGGGGGGTTCTGTCTACGAGCAGTACTTC
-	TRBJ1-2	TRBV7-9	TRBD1	CASSSPQGQGDGYTF	TGTGCCAGCAGCTCACCACAGGGACAGGGCGATGGCTACACCTTC
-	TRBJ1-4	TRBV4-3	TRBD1	CASSQGTGDSNEKLFF	TGCGCCAGCAGCCAAGGGACAGGAGATAGTAATGAAAAACTGTTTTTT
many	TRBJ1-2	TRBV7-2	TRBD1	CASSPDQGGYGYTF	TGTGCCAGCAGCCCGGATCAGGGGGGATATGGCTACACCTTC
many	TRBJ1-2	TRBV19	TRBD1	CASRPWDSSNYGYTF	TGTGCCAGTAGACCATGGGACAGCTCCAACTATGGCTACACCTTC
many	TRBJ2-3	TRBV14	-	CASSHTGPDTQYF	TGTGCCAGCAGCCATACAGGGCCAGATACGCAGTATTTT
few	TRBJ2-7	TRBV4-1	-	CASSQGGGRRRDEQYF	TGCGCCAGCAGCCAAGGTGGGGGGCGGCGTCGGGACGAGCAGTACTTC
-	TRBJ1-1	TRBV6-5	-	CASSYGAGRTEAFF	TGTGCCAGCAGTTACGGGGCAGGTAGAACTGAAGCTTTCTTT
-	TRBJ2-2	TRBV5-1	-	CASTRSTENTGELFF	TGCGCCAGCACTCGCTCGACAGAGAACACCGGGGAGCTGTTCTTT
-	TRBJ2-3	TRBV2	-	CASISRNSKSTDTQYF	TGTGCCAGCATAAGTCGAAATAGCAAAAGCACAGATACGCAGTATTTT
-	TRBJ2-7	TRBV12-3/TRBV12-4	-	CASSPFDTPPSNEQYF	TGTGCCAGCAGCCCCTTTGATACCCCCCCAAGCAACGAGCAGTACTTC
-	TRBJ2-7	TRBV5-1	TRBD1	CASSQGQAYEQYF	TGCGCCAGCAGCCAAGGACAGGCCTACGAGCAGTACTTC
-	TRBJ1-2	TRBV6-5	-	CASSETDSLIYGYTF	TGTGCCAGCAGTGAGACGGACAGTCTTATCTATGGCTACACCTTC
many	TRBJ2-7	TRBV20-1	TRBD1	CSARGRTGKYEQYF	TGCAGTGCTAGAGGGAGGACAGGGAAATACGAGCAGTACTTC
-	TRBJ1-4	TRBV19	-	CAWSPGSGEKLFF	TGTGCCTGGAGCCCGGGTAGTGGTGAAAAACTGTTTTTT
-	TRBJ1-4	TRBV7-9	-	CASSFQGWNEKLFF	TGTGCCAGCAGCTTCCAGGGGTGGAATGAAAAACTGTTTTTT
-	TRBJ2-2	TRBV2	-	CASRETENTGELFF	TGTGCCAGCAGAGAGACTGAAAACACCGGGGAGCTGTTTTTT
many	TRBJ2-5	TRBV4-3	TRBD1	CASSQGDRHKETQYF	TGCGCCAGCAGCCAAGGGGACAGACACAAAGAGACCCAGTACTTC
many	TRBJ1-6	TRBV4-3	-	CASSQGHSPLHF	TGCGCCAGCAGCCAAGGTCATTCACCCCTCCACTTT
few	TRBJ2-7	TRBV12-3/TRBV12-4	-	CASRRQFTSYEQYF	TGTGCCAGCAGAAGACAGTTTACCTCCTACGAGCAGTACTTC
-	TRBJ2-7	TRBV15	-	CATSSMDSYEQYF	TGTGCCACCAGCAGCATGGACTCCTACGAGCAGTACTTC
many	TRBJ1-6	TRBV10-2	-	CASSGGRGASPLHF	TGCGCCAGCAGTGGGGGCCGGGGAGCCTCACCCCTCCACTTT
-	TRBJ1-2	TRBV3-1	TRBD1	CASSPQGQGRSGYTF	TGTGCCAGCAGCCCCCAAGGACAGGGTAGAAGTGGCTACACCTTC
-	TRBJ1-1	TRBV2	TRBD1	CASRAGQVITEAFF	TGTGCCAGCAGAGCGGGACAGGTAATAACTGAAGCTTTCTTT
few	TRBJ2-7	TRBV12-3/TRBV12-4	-	CASSHTQGPYEQYF	TGTGCCAGCAGCCACACCCAGGGGCCCTACGAGCAGTACTTC
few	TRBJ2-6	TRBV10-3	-	CASSPQSLGANVLTF	TGTGCCAGCAGTCCTCAGTCTTTGGGGGCCAACGTCCTGACTTTC
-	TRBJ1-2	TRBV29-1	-	CSVAPGELAGEFGYTF	TGCAGCGTTGCCCCAGGGGAACTAGCGGGAGAGTTTGGCTACACCTTC